This T cell receptor (beta chain) was captured by sequencing in a study of T cells in Graves' hyperthyroidism and ophthalmopathy. General study points: Onset of ophthalmopathy came a median 6.5 months after the model predicted it. Ophthalmopathy and stable hyperthyroidism were told apart by a 13 V-J model. The majority of expanded thyroid clonotypes above 0.001 also appeared in blood.

RNA transcripts served as the template for amplifying TCR beta CDR3 regions. With the HTBI primer set, the TCR CDR3 went through a first round of RT-PCR. TCRdb re-called the multiplex PCR reads with MiXCR, one entry per CDR3 protein. The sample lists about 400,000 distinct CDR3 sequences, about 15% occurring once. About this clonotype: Its antigen is not identified.

The CDR3 runs 13 residues. Germline loops: CDR1 ENHRY, CDR2 SYGVKD. V was trimmed by 0 bases and J by 6 bases, leaving 8 bases between them. The sample consisted of blood. This clonotype originated in a man aged 18-30 years with Graves' ophthalmopathy. The J gene is TRBJ1-2, the V gene TRBV10-3, with no clear D. The CDR3 bases are TGTGCCATCAGTGAGTCGTGGGGAGATGGCTACACCTTC. Protein product: CAISESWGDGYTF.